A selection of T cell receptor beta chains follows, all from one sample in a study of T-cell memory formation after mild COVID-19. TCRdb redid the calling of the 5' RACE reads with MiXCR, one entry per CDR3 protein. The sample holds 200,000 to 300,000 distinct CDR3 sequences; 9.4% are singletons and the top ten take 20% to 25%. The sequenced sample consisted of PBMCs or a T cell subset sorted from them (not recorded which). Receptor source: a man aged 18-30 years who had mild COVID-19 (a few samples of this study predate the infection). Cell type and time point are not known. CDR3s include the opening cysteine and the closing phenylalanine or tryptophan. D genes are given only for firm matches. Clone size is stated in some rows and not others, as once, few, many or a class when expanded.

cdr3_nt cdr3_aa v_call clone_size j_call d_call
TGTGCCAGCAGCCTTCAGGGGTGGGCAGATACGCAGTATTTT CASSLQGWADTQYF TRBV27 NA TRBJ2-3 NA
TGTGCCAGCAGTCCGGACAGGGGGCGCGGAGGCTTGTCACCCCTCCACTTT CASSPDRGRGGLSPLHF TRBV27 many TRBJ1-6 TRBD1
TGCGCCAGCAGCTTGGGCAGGGCGGCAAACATTCAGTACTTC CASSLGRAANIQYF TRBV5-1 NA TRBJ2-4 NA
TGTGCCAGCAGTTACAGGGACGGTGGGTACAATGAGCAGTTCTTC CASSYRDGGYNEQFF TRBV6-2/TRBV6-3 few TRBJ2-1 NA
TGTGCCAGCAGTTACCGCCGAGGGGGCTCCTATGGCTACACCTTC CASSYRRGGSYGYTF TRBV6-5 NA TRBJ1-2 TRBD1
TGCGCCAGCAGCCAAGTGGACGGAGAGGGGACTGAAGCTTTCTTT CASSQVDGEGTEAFF TRBV4-3 many TRBJ1-1 NA
TGCAGTGCTAGTCAGGCCAGCCAAGAGACCCAGTACTTC CSASQASQETQYF TRBV20-1 NA TRBJ2-5 NA
TGTGCCAGCCGGGGACAGGGTTTGGGTATGAACACTGAAGCTTTCTTT CASRGQGLGMNTEAFF TRBV2 NA TRBJ1-1 TRBD1
TGTGCCAGCAGTCCCCCGGGGACAGAAGATACGCAGTATTTT CASSPPGTEDTQYF TRBV6-5 few TRBJ2-3 TRBD1
TGTGCCAGCCGCGTCCTGGCCGAAGAGACCCAGTACTTC CASRVLAEETQYF TRBV3-1 NA TRBJ2-5 NA
TGTGCCAGCAGGTACCCAGGGGGGAAAGCTTTCTTT CASRYPGGKAFF TRBV6-5 few TRBJ1-1 TRBD1
TGTGCCAGCAGTGGGACAGGGAGTATTCAGCCCCAGCATTTT CASSGTGSIQPQHF TRBV12-3/TRBV12-4 few TRBJ1-5 TRBD1
TGTGCCAGTATCCGGAGCGGGGAGCTGTTTTTT CASIRSGELFF TRBV19 NA TRBJ2-2 NA
TGTGCCAGCAGTTTAAATGACGGGGGCGGCTACACCTTC CASSLNDGGGYTF TRBV12-3/TRBV12-4 many TRBJ1-2 NA
TGTGCCAGCAGCCCCAGCAGGGGGGGAACCTACAATGAGCAGTTCTTC CASSPSRGGTYNEQFF TRBV11-2 few TRBJ2-1 NA
TGCGCCAGCTCCGGGGGGGGCAGAACCTACGAGCAGTACTTC CASSGGGRTYEQYF TRBV5-1 few TRBJ2-7 TRBD2
TGCAGTGCTAGATACAGGGTCTTATATGGCTACACCTTC CSARYRVLYGYTF TRBV20-1 many TRBJ1-2 NA
TGCGCCAGCAGCTTGCAGGGGGCGAATGGCTACACCTTC CASSLQGANGYTF TRBV5-1 NA TRBJ1-2 TRBD1
TGTGCCAGCTCACCTGGGACAGATACCCCAGGAGCTTTCTTT CASSPGTDTPGAFF TRBV18 NA TRBJ1-1 TRBD1
TGCGCCAGCAGCTTGGCCCCGGGGGACACTGAAGCTTTCTTT CASSLAPGDTEAFF TRBV5-1 many TRBJ1-1 NA
TGTGCCAGCAGCCCCGGGGCTAGCGGTTTCACAGATACGCAGTATTTT CASSPGASGFTDTQYF TRBV7-8 once TRBJ2-3 TRBD2
TGCAGTGCTAGAGTTAGAGAGACCCAGTACTTC CSARVRETQYF TRBV20-1 NA TRBJ2-5 NA
TGTGCCAGCAGCCTATCGACAGGGATGAAGACCCAGTACTTC CASSLSTGMKTQYF TRBV12-3/TRBV12-4 NA TRBJ2-5 TRBD1
TGTGCCAGCATAACCGAGCAGTTCTTC CASITEQFF TRBV25-1 few TRBJ2-1 NA
TGCGCCAGCAGCTTGTTGCGGACGAGCACAGATACGCAGTATTTT CASSLLRTSTDTQYF TRBV5-1 few TRBJ2-3 NA
TGTGCCAGCAGTTACGGACAGGGGGCCTGGGGGGAGCTGTTTTTT CASSYGQGAWGELFF TRBV12-3/TRBV12-4 NA TRBJ2-2 TRBD1
TGTGCCAGCAGCTACGCGAATCACAGGGGGCAAACTGAAGCTTTCTTT CASSYANHRGQTEAFF TRBV6-2/TRBV6-3 NA TRBJ1-1 TRBD1
TGCAGTGCTAGAGCCATAAGCTGGAAGAGCTCCTACAATGAGCAGTTCTTC CSARAISWKSSYNEQFF TRBV20-1 few TRBJ2-1 NA
TGTGCCATCAGTGGGAGGACAGGGATTGAAGCTTTCTTT CAISGRTGIEAFF TRBV10-3 NA TRBJ1-1 TRBD1
TGCAGTGCTAGGGTCGGCAGGAGGGAGAAACTGTTTTTT CSARVGRREKLFF TRBV20-1 few TRBJ1-4 NA
TGTGCTAGTGGTTTGGTCCTCGGTGGAGGAGAGGAGCAGTACTTC CASGLVLGGGEEQYF TRBV12-5 few TRBJ2-7 NA
TGTGCCAGCAGCGTAGGACCTAGCGGGGGCTCTCCGGGGGAGCAGTACTTC CASSVGPSGGSPGEQYF TRBV9 NA TRBJ2-7 TRBD2
TGTGCCAGCAGCCCGCAAACCCTAGCGGGGGGCGAGACCCAGTACTTC CASSPQTLAGGETQYF TRBV4-2 many TRBJ2-5 TRBD2
TGCGCCAGCAGCTTGTCGTGGGACTACGTCAATGAGCAGTTCTTC CASSLSWDYVNEQFF TRBV5-1 many TRBJ2-1 TRBD2
TGTGCCAGCAGCTTTAATCAGGGTAGGACCCAGTACTTC CASSFNQGRTQYF TRBV7-3 few TRBJ2-5 NA
TGTGCCAGCAGCCCTCAAAACAGGGACACAGATACGCAGTATTTT CASSPQNRDTDTQYF TRBV4-2 many TRBJ2-3 NA
TGTGCCACCCAGGAGACCGGGACAGAGTACCAAGAGACCCAGTACTTC CATQETGTEYQETQYF TRBV15 few TRBJ2-5 TRBD1
TGCAGTGCGGCAGAGGGGGGGTACACTGAAGCTTTCTTT CSAAEGGYTEAFF TRBV20-1 NA TRBJ1-1 NA
TGTGCCAGCAGTTATCGAGAAATGGGACAGATAACCTACGAGCAGTACTTC CASSYREMGQITYEQYF TRBV6-6 NA TRBJ2-7 TRBD1
TGTGCCAGCAGCGTCGGACCGAACAATGAGCAGTTCTTC CASSVGPNNEQFF TRBV9 NA TRBJ2-1 NA
TGCGCCAGCACTCGCAGGGGGGCCCCCTACGAGCAGTACTTC CASTRRGAPYEQYF TRBV5-1 many TRBJ2-7 NA
TGCAGTGCTGATTCCGGGCTAGGACAAGAGACCCAGTACTTC CSADSGLGQETQYF TRBV20-1 few TRBJ2-5 NA
TGTGCCAGCAGTTCACAGGGGGTAGTCACTGAAGCTTTCTTT CASSSQGVVTEAFF TRBV12-3/TRBV12-4 few TRBJ1-1 TRBD1
TGCGCCAGCAGCCAAGATGCTCGAGAGACGGGACAGACAGAGACCCAGTACTTC CASSQDARETGQTETQYF TRBV4-3 many TRBJ2-5 TRBD1
TGTGCCAGCAGCCTCACTCTTACAGGGATGGCTGGAAACACCATATATTTT CASSLTLTGMAGNTIYF TRBV5-8 few TRBJ1-3 NA
TGCGCCAGCAGCCCCAGGGACAGGGTGGCAGATACGCAGTATTTT CASSPRDRVADTQYF TRBV5-1 few TRBJ2-3 TRBD1
TGTGCCAGCAGTGATTATCCCGCAGGTGAAGCTTTCTTT CASSDYPAGEAFF TRBV25-1 many TRBJ1-1 NA
TGTGCCAGCAACTCAAGGCGGGACAATGAGCAGTTCTTC CASNSRRDNEQFF TRBV21-1 NA TRBJ2-1 NA
TGCGCCAGCAGCCAAGAGGGACTAGCGATGAACACCGGGGAGCTGTTTTTT CASSQEGLAMNTGELFF TRBV5-1 many TRBJ2-2 TRBD2
TGTGCCAGCAGCCTTCAAGATAGGGACACTGAAGCTTTCTTT CASSLQDRDTEAFF TRBV5-6 few TRBJ1-1 NA
TGTGCCAGCAGCTCAAGGGGGGCAATCGAGCAGTACTTC CASSSRGAIEQYF TRBV3-1 NA TRBJ2-7 NA
TGCAGTGCTAGAGATCGGGGAAAGGATAATGAAAAACTGTTTTTT CSARDRGKDNEKLFF TRBV20-1 few TRBJ1-4 NA
TGTGCCAGCAGCGTACGGCACTCTGGAAACACCATATATTTT CASSVRHSGNTIYF TRBV9 NA TRBJ1-3 NA